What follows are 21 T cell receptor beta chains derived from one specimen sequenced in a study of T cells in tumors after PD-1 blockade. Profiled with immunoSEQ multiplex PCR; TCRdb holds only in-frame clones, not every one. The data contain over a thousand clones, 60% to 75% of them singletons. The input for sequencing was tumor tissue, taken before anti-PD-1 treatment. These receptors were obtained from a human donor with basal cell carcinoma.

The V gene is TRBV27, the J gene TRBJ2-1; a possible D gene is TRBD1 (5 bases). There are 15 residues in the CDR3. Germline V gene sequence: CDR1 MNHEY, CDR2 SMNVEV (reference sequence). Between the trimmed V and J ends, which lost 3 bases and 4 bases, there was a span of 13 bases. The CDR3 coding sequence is TGTGCCAGCAGTTTTATCTGGACACAGTACAATGAGCAGTTCTTC. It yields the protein CASSFIWTQYNEQFF.

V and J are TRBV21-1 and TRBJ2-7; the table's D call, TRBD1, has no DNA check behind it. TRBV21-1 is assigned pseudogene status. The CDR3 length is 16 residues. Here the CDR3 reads CASSTRQKGPSYEQYF. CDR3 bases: TGTGCCAGCAGCACAAGACAGAAAGGCCCTTCCTACGAGCAGTACTTC.

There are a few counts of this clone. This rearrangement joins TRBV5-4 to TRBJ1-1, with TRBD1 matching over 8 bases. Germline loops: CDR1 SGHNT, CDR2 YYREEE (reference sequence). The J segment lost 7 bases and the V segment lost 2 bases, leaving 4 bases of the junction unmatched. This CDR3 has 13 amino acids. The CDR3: CASSLGGTGEAFF. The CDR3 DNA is TGTGCCAGCAGCTTAGGAGGGACAGGTGAAGCTTTCTTT.

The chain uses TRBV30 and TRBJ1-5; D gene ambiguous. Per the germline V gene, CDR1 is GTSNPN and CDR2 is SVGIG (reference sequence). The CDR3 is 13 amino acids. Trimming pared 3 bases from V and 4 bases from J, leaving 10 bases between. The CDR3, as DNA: TGTGCCTGGAGCGTACAGAAAAATCAGCCCCAGCATTTT. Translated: CAWSVQKNQPQHF.

The CDR3 loop reads CATSDFSKDPDRETQYF. The CDR3 region has the DNA TGTGCCACCAGTGACTTCTCGAAGGACCCCGACCGGGAGACCCAGTACTTC. The gene calls are TRBV24-1 and TRBJ2-5; no clear D gene. CDR1 KGHDR and CDR2 SFDVKD come from the germline V gene. With 4 bases removed from V and 5 bases from J, the gap between germline ends came to 22 bases. CDR3 size: 17 residues.

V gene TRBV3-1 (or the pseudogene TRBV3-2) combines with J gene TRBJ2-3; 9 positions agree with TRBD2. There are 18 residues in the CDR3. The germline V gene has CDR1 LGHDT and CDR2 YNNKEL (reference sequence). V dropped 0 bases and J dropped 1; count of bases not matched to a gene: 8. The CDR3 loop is CASSQEGLATSRTDTQYF. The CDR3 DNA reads TGTGCCAGCAGCCAAGAAGGACTAGCGACCTCCCGCACAGATACGCAGTATTTT.

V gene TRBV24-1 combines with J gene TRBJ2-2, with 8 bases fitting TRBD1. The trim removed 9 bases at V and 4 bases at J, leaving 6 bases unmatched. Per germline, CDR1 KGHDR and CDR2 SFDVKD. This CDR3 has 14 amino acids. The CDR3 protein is CATSGQGGTGELFF. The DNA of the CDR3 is TGTGCCACCTCCGGACAGGGTGGCACCGGGGAGCTGTTTTTT.

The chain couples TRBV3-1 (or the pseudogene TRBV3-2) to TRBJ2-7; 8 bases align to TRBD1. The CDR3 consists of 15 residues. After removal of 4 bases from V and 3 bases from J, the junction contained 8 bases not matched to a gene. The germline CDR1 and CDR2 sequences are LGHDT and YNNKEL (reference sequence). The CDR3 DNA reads TGTGCCAGCAGCCCAGGGACAGGCGGTCTCTACGAGCAGTACTTC. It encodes CASSPGTGGLYEQYF.

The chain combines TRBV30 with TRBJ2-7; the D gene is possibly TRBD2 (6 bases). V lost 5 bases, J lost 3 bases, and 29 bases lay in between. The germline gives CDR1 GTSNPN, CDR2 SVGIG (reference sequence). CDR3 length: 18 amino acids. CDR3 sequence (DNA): TGTGCCTGGCTCCTCTGGGGGGAGGACCAAAATAAAAACTACGAGCAGTACTTC. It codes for CAWLLWGEDQNKNYEQYF.

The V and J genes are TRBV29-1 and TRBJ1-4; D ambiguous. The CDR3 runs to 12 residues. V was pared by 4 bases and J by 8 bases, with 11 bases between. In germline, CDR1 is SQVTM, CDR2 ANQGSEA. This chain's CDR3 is CSVVQEGEKLFF. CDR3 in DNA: TGCAGCGTTGTTCAGGAAGGGGAAAAACTGTTTTTT.

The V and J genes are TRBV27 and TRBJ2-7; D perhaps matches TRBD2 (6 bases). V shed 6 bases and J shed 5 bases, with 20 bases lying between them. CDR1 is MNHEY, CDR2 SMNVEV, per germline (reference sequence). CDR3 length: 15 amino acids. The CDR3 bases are TGTGCCAGCAGCCAGGACCGGGACTCGTGGGACGAGCAGTACTTC. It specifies CASSQDRDSWDEQYF.

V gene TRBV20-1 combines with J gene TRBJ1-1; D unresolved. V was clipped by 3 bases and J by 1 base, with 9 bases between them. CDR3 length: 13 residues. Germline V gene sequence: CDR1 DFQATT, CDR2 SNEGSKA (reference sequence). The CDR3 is CSASPGGNTEAFF. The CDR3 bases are TGCAGTGCTAGTCCCGGCGGGAACACTGAAGCTTTCTTT.

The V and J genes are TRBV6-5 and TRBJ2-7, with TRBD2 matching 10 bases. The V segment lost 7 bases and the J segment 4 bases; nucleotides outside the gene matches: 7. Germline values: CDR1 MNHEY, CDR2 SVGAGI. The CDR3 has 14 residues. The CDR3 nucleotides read TGTGCCAGCAAAGTGCTAGCGGGAGTGTACGAGCAGTACTTC. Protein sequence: CASKVLAGVYEQYF.

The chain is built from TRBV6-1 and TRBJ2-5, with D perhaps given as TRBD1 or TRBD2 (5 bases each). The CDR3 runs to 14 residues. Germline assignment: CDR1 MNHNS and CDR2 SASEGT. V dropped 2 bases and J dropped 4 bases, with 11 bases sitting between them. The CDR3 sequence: CASSERGVIETQYF. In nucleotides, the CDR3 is TGTGCCAGCAGTGAACGAGGGGTAATAGAGACCCAGTACTTC.

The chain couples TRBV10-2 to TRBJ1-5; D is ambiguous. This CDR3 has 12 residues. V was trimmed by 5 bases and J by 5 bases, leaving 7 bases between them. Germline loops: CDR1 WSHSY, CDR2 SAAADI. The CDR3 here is CASSPTHQPQHF. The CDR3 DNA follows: TGCGCCAGCAGTCCTACTCATCAGCCCCAGCATTTT.

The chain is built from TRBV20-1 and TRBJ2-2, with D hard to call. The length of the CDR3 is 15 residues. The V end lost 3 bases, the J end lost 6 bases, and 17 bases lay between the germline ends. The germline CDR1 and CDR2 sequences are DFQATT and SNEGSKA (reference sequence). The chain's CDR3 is CSASARGIAAGELFF. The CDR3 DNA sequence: TGCAGTGCTAGTGCGAGAGGTATTGCCGCCGGGGAGCTGTTTTTT.

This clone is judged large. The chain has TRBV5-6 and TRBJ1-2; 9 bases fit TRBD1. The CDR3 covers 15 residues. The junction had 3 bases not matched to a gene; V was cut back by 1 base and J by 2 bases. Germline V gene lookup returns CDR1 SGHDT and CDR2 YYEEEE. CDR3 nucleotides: TGTGCCAGCAGCTTGTCTGGGACAGGGAACTATGGCTACACCTTC. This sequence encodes CASSLSGTGNYGYTF. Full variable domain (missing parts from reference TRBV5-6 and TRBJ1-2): DAGVTQSPTHLIKTRGQQVTLRCSPKSGHDTVSWYQQALGQGPQFIFQYYEEEERQRGNFPDRFSGHQFPNYSSELNVNALLLGDSALYLCASSLSGTGNYGYTFGSGTRLTVV.

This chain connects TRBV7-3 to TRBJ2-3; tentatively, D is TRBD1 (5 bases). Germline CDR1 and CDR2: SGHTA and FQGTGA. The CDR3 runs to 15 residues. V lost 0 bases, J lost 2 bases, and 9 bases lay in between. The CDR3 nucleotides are TGTGCCAGCAGCTTAACAGGGGCGAACACAGATACGCAGTATTTT. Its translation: CASSLTGANTDTQYF.

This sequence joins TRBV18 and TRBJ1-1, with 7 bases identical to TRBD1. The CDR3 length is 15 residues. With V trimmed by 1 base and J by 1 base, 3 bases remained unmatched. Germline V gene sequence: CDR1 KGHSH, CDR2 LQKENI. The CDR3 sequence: CASSPLGTANTEAFF. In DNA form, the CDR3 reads TGTGCCAGCTCACCACTAGGGACAGCGAACACTGAAGCTTTCTTT. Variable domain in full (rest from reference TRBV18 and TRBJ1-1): NAGVMQNPRHLVRRRGQEARLRCSPMKGHSHVYWYRQLPEEGLKFMVYLQKENIIDESGMPKERFSAEFPKEGPSILRIQQVVRGDSAAYFCASSPLGTANTEAFFGQGTRLTVV.

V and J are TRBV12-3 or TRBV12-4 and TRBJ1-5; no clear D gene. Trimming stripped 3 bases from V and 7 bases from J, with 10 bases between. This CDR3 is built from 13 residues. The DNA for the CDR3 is TGTGCCAGCAGTTTTGGGAACGAACAGCCCCAGCATTTT. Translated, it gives CASSFGNEQPQHF.

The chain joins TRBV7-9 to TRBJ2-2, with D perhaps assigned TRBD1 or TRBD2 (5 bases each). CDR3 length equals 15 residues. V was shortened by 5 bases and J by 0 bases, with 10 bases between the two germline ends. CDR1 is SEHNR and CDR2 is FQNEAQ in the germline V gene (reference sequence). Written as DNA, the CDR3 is TGTGCCAGCAGCAGGGACGTTTCGAACACCGGGGAGCTGTTTTTT. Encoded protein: CASSRDVSNTGELFF. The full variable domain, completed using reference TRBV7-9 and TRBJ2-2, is DTGVSQNPRHKITKRGQNVTFRCDPISEHNRLYWYRQTLGQGPEFLTYFQNEAQLEKSRLLSDRFSAERPKGSFSTLEIQRTEQGDSAMYLCASSRDVSNTGELFFGEGSRLTVL.